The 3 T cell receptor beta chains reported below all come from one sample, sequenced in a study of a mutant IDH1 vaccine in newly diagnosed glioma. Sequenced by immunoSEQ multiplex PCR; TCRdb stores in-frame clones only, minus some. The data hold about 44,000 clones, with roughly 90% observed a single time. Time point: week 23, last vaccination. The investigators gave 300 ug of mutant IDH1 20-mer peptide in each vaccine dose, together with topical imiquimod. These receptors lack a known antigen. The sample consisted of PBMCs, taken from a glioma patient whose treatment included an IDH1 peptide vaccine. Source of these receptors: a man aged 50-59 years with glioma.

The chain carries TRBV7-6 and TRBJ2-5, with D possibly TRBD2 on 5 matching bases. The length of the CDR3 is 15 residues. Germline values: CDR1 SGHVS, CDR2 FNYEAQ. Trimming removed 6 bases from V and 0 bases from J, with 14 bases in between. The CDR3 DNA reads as TGTGCCAGCAGGCCTAGCTGGGCAGACCAAGAGACCCAGTACTTC. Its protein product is CASRPSWADQETQYF.

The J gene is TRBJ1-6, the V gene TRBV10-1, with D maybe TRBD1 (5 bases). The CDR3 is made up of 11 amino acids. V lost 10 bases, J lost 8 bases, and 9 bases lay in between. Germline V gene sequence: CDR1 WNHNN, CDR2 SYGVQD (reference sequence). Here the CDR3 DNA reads TGCGCCAATGTGGGGCATTCACCCCTCCACTTT. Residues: CANVGHSPLHF.

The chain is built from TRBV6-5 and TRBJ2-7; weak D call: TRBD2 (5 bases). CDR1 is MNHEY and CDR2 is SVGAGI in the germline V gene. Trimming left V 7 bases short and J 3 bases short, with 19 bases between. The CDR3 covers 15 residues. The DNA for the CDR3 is TGTGCCAGCACTCCCCCGGGAAGCTCGTTCTACGAGCAGTACTTC. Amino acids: CASTPPGSSFYEQYF.